These 9 T cell receptor beta chains were all obtained from the same sample, sequenced in a study of cytomegalovirus exposure and HLA in healthy donors. PCR amplification relied on 60 Vbeta primers (plus 13 Jbeta primers). The protocol was immunoSEQ multiplex PCR, while the TCRdb copy is restricted to in-frame clones and leaves out a portion. The sample carries around 140,000 clones, 83% recorded once. What was sequenced was PBMCs. The receptors here all came from a man aged 35-49 years in good health and CMV-seronegative.

The chain couples TRBV28 to TRBJ1-6; tentative D call: TRBD1 (5 bases). CDR3 size: 13 residues. Trimming removed 2 bases from V and 10 bases from J, with 9 bases in between. Germline V gives CDR1 MDHEN, CDR2 SYDVKM. As DNA, the CDR3 is TGTGCCAGCAGTTTAGGGGGGAGCTCACCCCTCCACTTT. It specifies CASSLGGSSPLHF. The complete variable domain, with remaining parts taken from reference TRBV28 and TRBJ1-6, reads DVKVTQSSRYLVKRTGEKVFLECVQDMDHENMFWYRQDPGLGLRLIYFSYDVKMKEKGDIPEGYSVSREKKERFSLILESASTNQTSMYLCASSLGGSSPLHFGNGTRLTVT.

The chain employs TRBV7-3 and TRBJ2-6, with TRBD2 matching over 7 bases. CDR1 and CDR2 (germline): SGHTA, FQGTGA. J lost 2 bases, V lost 5 bases, and 6 bases had no gene match. The CDR3 runs to 16 residues. Here the CDR3 reads CASSPAGGTGANVLTF. CDR3 bases: TGTGCCAGCAGCCCCGCCGGGGGGACTGGGGCCAACGTCCTGACTTTC.

Concerning this clone itself: The junction departs from germline at one end; a sequencing error may be responsible. The rearrangement links TRBV7-9 to TRBJ2-7; D gene uncertain. The germline V gene encodes CDR1 SEHNR and CDR2 FQNEAQ (reference sequence). This CDR3 region has 14 residues. The CDR3 DNA sequence: TGTTCCAGCAGCTCTGGGCACAGCTATACTGAGCAGTACTTC. It codes for CSSSSGHSYTEQYF.

This clone was counted a single time. J is TRBJ2-1 and V is TRBV29-1; 7 nucleotides match TRBD2. The CDR3 covers 14 residues. The junction had 5 bases not matched to a gene; V was cut back by 4 bases and J by 2 bases. Germline CDR1 SQVTM, CDR2 ANQGSEA. The CDR3 coding sequence is TGCAGCGTTGCGGGCGGGAGCCCCTACAATGAGCAGTTCTTC. Translating it yields CSVAGGSPYNEQFF.

This rearrangement joins TRBV21-1 to TRBJ2-4; the table's D call, TRBD2, was not checked against the DNA. TRBV21-1 is given as a pseudogene. This CDR3 has 14 residues. In DNA form, the CDR3 reads TGTGCCAGCCCCAAGCCTACAGCGGAAAACATTCAGTACTTC. Its translation: CASPKPTAENIQYF.

The rearrangement uses TRBV5-4 and TRBJ2-1; maybe TRBD1 (6 bases). The germline V gene encodes CDR1 SGHNT and CDR2 YYREEE (reference sequence). The CDR3 has 15 amino acids. The V and J ends lost 0 bases and 4 bases respectively, with 11 bases between them. CDR3 DNA: TGTGCCAGCAGCTTGGCGGGACAATCATACAATGAGCAGTTCTTC. It translates to CASSLAGQSYNEQFF. The variable domain in full, with the rest retrieved from reference TRBV5-4 and TRBJ2-1, is ETGVTQSPTHLIKTRGQQVTLRCSSQSGHNTVSWYQQALGQGPQFIFQYYREEENGRGNFPPRFSGLQFPNYSSELNVNALELDDSALYLCASSLAGQSYNEQFFGPGTRLTVL.

The chain employs TRBV18 and TRBJ2-7; weak D call: TRBD2 (5 bases). Deletions cut 1 base from V and 2 bases from J, with 9 bases between. Germline V gene data show CDR1 as KGHSH and CDR2 as LQKENI. This CDR3 spans 14 amino acids. The CDR3: CASSPQSGTYEQYF. The CDR3 region has the DNA TGTGCCAGCTCACCACAGTCGGGGACCTACGAGCAGTACTTC.

The chain has TRBV5-1 and TRBJ1-5, with a weak D call TRBD1 (6 bases). Trimming left V 2 bases short and J 7 bases short, with 10 bases between. Germline loops: CDR1 SGHRS, CDR2 YFSETQ. The CDR3 extends over 13 amino acids. CDR3 protein: CASSLGGAQPQHF. Here the CDR3 DNA reads TGCGCCAGCAGCTTAGGGGGGGCCCAGCCCCAGCATTTT.

This chain uses TRBV21-1 with TRBJ2-5; TRBD1 is the table's D call and was not checked against the DNA. TRBV21-1 is assigned pseudogene status. The CDR3 extends over 13 amino acids. DNA for the CDR3: TGTGCCACCAAGGTAATGGGCCAGGAGACCCAGTACTTC. Its protein product is CATKVMGQETQYF.